This entry concerns a single T cell receptor (beta chain). Its antigen is currently unknown. These data are taken from a study of OX40 agonist ivuxolimab in advanced cancers. Study background: Patients assigned to dose escalation were diagnosed with hepatocellular carcinoma, melanoma, renal cell or head and neck cancer. Three patients, one with hepatocellular carcinoma and two with cutaneous melanoma, achieved partial responses. Overall study findings and caveats: There were, on average, more expanded clones in CD8+ T cells than in CD4+.

The assay was immunoSEQ multiplex PCR, and TCRdb's table has in-frame clones only and misses some. The sample records around 70,000 clones, 86% being singletons. The sequences come from CD4+ or CD8+ T cells sorted from blood, collected in a trial of the OX40 agonist ivuxolimab. The origin of this receptor is an adult with an advanced solid tumor such as melanoma, head and neck, liver or kidney cancer.

This CDR3 reads CASSYQGNYGYTF. The CDR3 region has the DNA TGTGCCAGCAGTTATCAGGGAAACTATGGCTACACCTTC. The chain combines TRBV6-5 with TRBJ1-2; maybe TRBD1 (5 bases). Germline V gives CDR1 MNHEY, CDR2 SVGAGI. The CDR3 is made up of 13 amino acids. V was shortened by 3 bases and J by 2 bases, with 7 bases between the two germline ends.